This entry lists 12 T cell receptor beta chains sequenced from one sample in a study of blood T cell repertoires in COVID-19. Assay: immunoSEQ multiplex PCR; the TCRdb copy retains only in-frame clones and omits some. The table lists 270,000 or so clones, approximately 90% of them singletons. The sample was PBMCs or T cells enriched from blood (not recorded which). Every receptor here comes from a woman aged 25 to 45 with acute COVID-19.

This chain uses TRBV28 with TRBJ1-5; 10 bases match TRBD1. The CDR3 loop spans 14 amino acids. The V gene end was trimmed by 11 bases and the J gene end by 5 bases; junction bases not matched to a gene: 9. Per germline, CDR1 MDHEN and CDR2 SYDVKM. Written as DNA, the CDR3 is TGTGCCGGCTCAGGGACAGGGGTTTATCAGCCCCAGCATTTT. It specifies CAGSGTGVYQPQHF. The variable domain in full, with the rest retrieved from reference TRBV28 and TRBJ1-5, is DVKVTQSSRYLVKRTGEKVFLECVQDMDHENMFWYRQDPGLGLRLIYFSYDVKMKEKGDIPEGYSVSREKKERFSLILESASTNQTSMYLCAGSGTGVYQPQHFGDGTRLSIL.

This chain uses TRBV28 with TRBJ1-1; 7 nucleotides agree with TRBD1. J lost 1 base, V lost 6 bases, and 5 bases had no gene match. The CDR3 is 14 amino acids. The germline V gene encodes CDR1 MDHEN and CDR2 SYDVKM. This CDR3 is CASRWTGENTEAFF. The CDR3 region has the DNA TGTGCCAGCAGGTGGACAGGAGAGAACACTGAAGCTTTCTTT.

The CDR3 nucleotides read TGTGCCAGCAGCCAAGACGGGGGTCGTTCACCCCTCCACTTT. Translating it yields CASSQDGGRSPLHF. The chain joins TRBV3-1 (or the pseudogene TRBV3-2) to TRBJ1-6; weak D call: TRBD1 (5 bases). The CDR3 has 14 residues. Trimming removed 0 bases from V and 9 bases from J, with 9 bases in between. Germline V gene sequence: CDR1 LGHDT, CDR2 YNNKEL (reference sequence).

This chain joins TRBV6-5 and TRBJ1-4; the match to TRBD1 covers 8 bases. Germline trimming cut 2 bases from V and 5 bases from J; bases unmatched to any gene: 1. The CDR3 sequence is 14 residues long. Germline CDR1 and CDR2: MNHEY and SVGAGI. The CDR3 region has the DNA TGTGCCAGCAGTTACGGGACAGGCAATGAAAAACTGTTTTTT. Protein sequence: CASSYGTGNEKLFF.

This clone occurred a few times. The chain combines TRBV19 with TRBJ1-1, with 9 bases that match TRBD1. V dropped 4 bases and J dropped 8; count of bases not matched to a gene: 11. Germline values: CDR1 LNHDA, CDR2 SQIVND (reference sequence). The CDR3 length is 15 residues. This CDR3 reads CASSTPTGGMGEAFF. Here the CDR3 DNA reads TGTGCCAGTAGTACCCCGACAGGGGGAATGGGGGAAGCTTTCTTT.

The J gene is TRBJ2-2, the V gene TRBV14; D perhaps matches TRBD1 (6 bases). The CDR3 extends over 14 amino acids. CDR1 is SGHDN, CDR2 FVKESK, per germline. Trimming left V 5 bases short and J 4 bases short, with 11 bases between. CDR3 residues: CASSIQGTTGELFF. CDR3 nucleotide sequence: TGTGCCAGCAGCATACAGGGTACCACCGGGGAGCTGTTTTTT. The whole variable domain, remainder taken from reference TRBV14 and TRBJ2-2, is EAGVTQFPSHSVIEKGQTVTLRCDPISGHDNLYWYRRVMGKEIKFLLHFVKESKQDESGMPNNRFLAERTGGTYSTLKVQPAELEDSGVYFCASSIQGTTGELFFGEGSRLTVL.

This rearrangement joins TRBV25-1 to TRBJ2-5; 8 positions agree with TRBD2. The V and J ends lost 1 base and 5 bases, in that order; junction bases with no gene match: 9. Germline V gene lookup returns CDR1 MGHDK and CDR2 SYGVNS. The CDR3 has 16 residues. The CDR3 bases are TGTGCCAGCAGTGAATCGCCGGCGGGAGGCTGGGAGACCCAGTACTTC. Translation: CASSESPAGGWETQYF.

This clone was observed once. V and J are TRBV7-9 and TRBJ1-6; possibly TRBD1 for D (5 bases). The CDR3 totals 16 residues. V shed 4 bases and J shed 9 bases, with 19 bases lying between them. Germline V CDR1 and CDR2: SEHNR, FQNEAQ (reference sequence). CDR3 nucleotides: TGTGCCAGCAGCTCGAGCTTGACAGTGGGGGGTTCACCCCTCCACTTT. It is translated as CASSSSLTVGGSPLHF.

This chain uses TRBV29-1 with TRBJ2-7; TRBD1 might be the D (5 bases). The CDR3 length is 12 residues. Trimming took off 7 bases at V and 6 bases at J, with 16 bases between the two ends. Germline loops: CDR1 SQVTM, CDR2 ANQGSEA. CDR3: CSAGQGPGEQYF. The CDR3 nucleotides read TGCAGCGCTGGACAAGGGCCGGGCGAGCAGTACTTC.

The chain employs TRBV10-1 and TRBJ2-1, with TRBD2 identical over 7 bases. Germline V lookup: CDR1 WNHNN, CDR2 SYGVQD (reference sequence). The V segment lost 5 bases and the J segment 2 bases; nucleotides outside the gene matches: 3. This CDR3 has 14 amino acids. The CDR3 spells CASSSGLAYNEQFF. Here the CDR3 DNA reads TGCGCCAGCAGTAGTGGACTAGCCTACAATGAGCAGTTCTTC.

V is TRBV19 and J is TRBJ1-6; no clear D gene. The CDR3 runs 18 residues. Deletions cut 3 bases from V and 0 bases from J, with 15 bases between. The germline CDR1 and CDR2 sequences are LNHDA and SQIVND (reference sequence). The CDR3 here is CASSITPPGSSYNSPLHF. The CDR3 DNA reads as TGTGCCAGTAGTATCACTCCCCCAGGAAGCTCCTATAATTCACCCCTCCACTTT. Drawing the rest from reference TRBV19 and TRBJ1-6, the complete variable domain is DGGITQSPKYLFRKEGQNVTLSCEQNLNHDAMYWYRQDPGQGLRLIYYSQIVNDFQKGDIAEGYSVSREKKESFPLTVTSAQKNPTAFYLCASSITPPGSSYNSPLHFGNGTRLTVT.

This clone was detected once. The rearrangement joins TRBV5-5 to TRBJ1-1, with D tentatively TRBD1 (6 bases). Trimming shortened V by 4 bases and J by 7 bases, and 14 bases separated the two germline ends. This CDR3 has 13 amino acids. Germline V gives CDR1 SGHKS, CDR2 YYEKEE (reference sequence). The DNA for the CDR3 is TGTGCCAGCAGCAGGTGGACAGACGGTGAAGCTTTCTTT. This sequence encodes CASSRWTDGEAFF.